This TCR beta chain appears in the sequencing data of a study of post-analysis software for immune sequencing data. Whole-study context: Relapsing-remitting, secondary progressive and progressive-relapsing courses of multiple sclerosis were included.

Remarks on this clonotype: As yet, its antigen is unknown.

Germline lookup yields CDR1 SGDLS and CDR2 YYNGEE. This CDR3 spans 15 amino acids. V was trimmed by 0 bases and J by 3 bases, leaving 10 bases between them. Study results and caveats: Roughly 5 TRBV segments were significantly more frequent in patients than in controls. TRBV5-6, TRBV5-1 and TRBV20-1 were among these segments.

Unique molecular identifiers were carried by the TCR beta cDNA libraries. TCRdb independently ran MiXCR on the PCR reads; one entry per CDR3 protein. The table records some 890,000 distinct CDR3 sequences, roughly 58% of them present only once. Sequencing input: blood. The chain employs TRBV9 and TRBJ2-1, with D possibly matching TRBD1 (6 bases). This receptor was identified in a girl aged 10-17 years with multiple sclerosis. The CDR3 region has the DNA TGTGCCAGCAGCGTAGTCTCGACAGGCTACAATGAGCAGTTCTTC. It yields the protein CASSVVSTGYNEQFF.